The rows below give T cell receptor beta chains drawn from one sample of a study of chemoradiotherapy in HPV16-positive cancers. Only in-frame clones appear in the TCRdb table, and some are missing; sequencing was by immunoSEQ multiplex PCR. The data hold about 33,000 clones, with around 83% observed a single time. Source: blood, taken from a patient who underwent chemoradiotherapy. The receptor set was obtained from a human donor with HPV-associated anogenital cancer. Both conserved end residues are part of each CDR3. A D gene is named only where the DNA matches it firmly. Only some rows state a clone size, as once, few, many or a class for expanded clones.

TRBJ2-1,few,TRBV7-9,NA,TGTGCCAGCAGCTTAGCCCACAATGAGCAGTTCTTC,CASSLAHNEQFF
TRBJ1-5,NA,TRBV19,TRBD1,TGTGCCAGTCGTACCCCCGGGACAGGGGAACAGCCCCAGCATTTT,CASRTPGTGEQPQHF
TRBJ2-5,once,TRBV14,TRBD2,TGTGCCAGCAGCCAAGATTGGGCTAGCGGGGGCCGGGAGACCCAGTACTTC,CASSQDWASGGRETQYF
TRBJ1-1,NA,TRBV7-9,NA,TGTGCCAGCAGCTCCGGGTTCGGGGTCACTGAAGCTTTCTTT,CASSSGFGVTEAFF
TRBJ1-1,NA,TRBV6-6,NA,TGTGCCAGCACTAACACCCCGGAGACTGAAGCTTTCTTT,CASTNTPETEAFF
TRBJ1-1,NA,TRBV9,NA,TGTGCCAGCAGCGCACTCCTTGGGGCGATCCCTGAAGCTTTCTTT,CASSALLGAIPEAFF
TRBJ1-6,NA,TRBV6-4,TRBD1,TGTGCCAGCAGTGAGACCTGGGACAGGGGAGATTCACCCCTCCACTTT,CASSETWDRGDSPLHF
TRBJ2-3,NA,TRBV6-5,NA,TGTGCCAGCAGTTACTCATCGCCGGGGACAGATACGCAGTATTTT,CASSYSSPGTDTQYF
TRBJ2-1,NA,TRBV7-9,NA,TGTGCCAGCAGCTTAGGGCCGATCTCAGGCGATGAGCAGTTCTTC,CASSLGPISGDEQFF
TRBJ2-3,NA,TRBV11-1,TRBD2,TGTGCCAGCAGCTCCTTGGAGCGGGACCTTACAGATACGCAGTATTTT,CASSSLERDLTDTQYF
TRBJ2-2,NA,TRBV6-5,NA,TGTGCCAGCAGCCGCGGGACACAGAACACCGGGGAGCTGTTTTTT,CASSRGTQNTGELFF
TRBJ2-6,NA,TRBV2,NA,TGTGCCAGCAATCGACGAGGGGGGCTTGGGGCCAACGTCCTGACTTTC,CASNRRGGLGANVLTF
TRBJ2-7,NA,TRBV29-1,NA,TGCAGCGTTAGGACGGCTCCCTACGAGCAGTACTTC,CSVRTAPYEQYF
TRBJ1-3,NA,TRBV28,NA,TGTGCCAGCAGCCGACTACATACGAGCTCTGGAAACACCATATATTTT,CASSRLHTSSGNTIYF
TRBJ2-2,NA,TRBV10-3,TRBD2,TGTGCCATCAGTGAACGGGAGGCGAACACCGGGGAGCTGTTTTTT,CAISEREANTGELFF
TRBJ2-7,once,TRBV5-4,NA,TGTGCCAGCAGCTTATTCGGCAGTTCCTACGAGCAGTACTTC,CASSLFGSSYEQYF
TRBJ2-7,NA,TRBV11-3,NA,TGTGCCAGCAGCTTAAGCACGGACCACTCCTACGAGCAGTACTTC,CASSLSTDHSYEQYF
TRBJ1-2,NA,TRBV6-4,NA,TGTGCCAGCAGGCCAGGCGCCAGGGAACAGTATGGCTACACCTTC,CASRPGAREQYGYTF
TRBJ1-5,once,TRBV19,NA,TGTGCCAGTAGTCCCGAGGCCAATCAGCCCCAGCATTTT,CASSPEANQPQHF
TRBJ2-1,NA,TRBV11-2,NA,TGTGCCAGCAGCCTGCCCCACGAGGTCTACAATGAGCAGTTCTTC,CASSLPHEVYNEQFF
TRBJ1-2,NA,TRBV10-3,TRBD1,TGTGCCATCAGGAAAACCGGGACAGATAGCTATCTAACTGAGTACACCTTC,CAIRKTGTDSYLTEYTF
TRBJ2-7,NA,TRBV5-6,NA,TGTGCCAGCAGCGGATTTACCTACGAGCAGTACTTC,CASSGFTYEQYF
TRBJ1-3,NA,TRBV4-2,TRBD1,TGTGCCAGCAGCCAAGACGAACAGGGGGCAAGTTCTGGAAACACCATATATTTT,CASSQDEQGASSGNTIYF
TRBJ1-5,NA,TRBV7-2,NA,TGTGCCAGCAGCCATCGGGACAGCAATCAGCCCCAGCATTTT,CASSHRDSNQPQHF
TRBJ1-1,NA,TRBV2,TRBD1,TGTGCCAGCAGTGCACGACAGGGACCGAACACTGAAGCTTTCTTT,CASSARQGPNTEAFF
TRBJ2-3,NA,TRBV5-1,TRBD2,TGCGCCAGCAGCTTGGGGGGGTTCGGGACTAGCGGTACAGATACGCAGTATTTT,CASSLGGFGTSGTDTQYF
TRBJ1-1,NA,TRBV7-9,NA,TGTGCCAGCAGCCCCACGGGGGGATTCACAGAGGCTGAAGCTTTCTTT,CASSPTGGFTEAEAFF
TRBJ2-3,NA,TRBV6-4,TRBD1,TGTGCCAGCAGTCGGACAGGGGGCCGCACAGATACGCAGTATTTT,CASSRTGGRTDTQYF
TRBJ1-2,NA,TRBV25-1,NA,TGTGCCAGCAGTGAATGGACAGCTGGCTATGGCTACACCTTC,CASSEWTAGYGYTF
TRBJ2-7,NA,TRBV5-1,TRBD2,TGCGCCAGCAGCTTGGCCGGCGGGGGGTTTGACGAGCAGTACTTC,CASSLAGGGFDEQYF
TRBJ1-1,few,TRBV5-6,NA,TGTGCCAGCAGCTTGGGACAGTCAGATGAAGCTTTCTTT,CASSLGQSDEAFF
TRBJ1-4,NA,TRBV6-5,TRBD1,TGTGCCAGCAAGCCCGGGACAGCGAATGAAAAACTGTTTTTT,CASKPGTANEKLFF
TRBJ2-7,once,TRBV6-5,NA,TGTGCCAGCAGCAAGGGGGGGGAAGGGCAGTACTTC,CASSKGGEGQYF
TRBJ2-7,NA,TRBV5-4,TRBD2,TGTGCCAGCAGCTCCCAGACTAGCGGGGGGGCAGACGAGCAGTACTTC,CASSSQTSGGADEQYF
TRBJ1-4,NA,TRBV2,NA,TGTGCCAGCACTCTTCCTGGGGGGCCATCCACTAATGAAAAACTGTTTTTT,CASTLPGGPSTNEKLFF
TRBJ2-7,NA,TRBV5-1,TRBD2,TGCGCCAGCAGCTCCTCCTTAGCGGGGGGGCGCGAGCAGTACTTC,CASSSSLAGGREQYF
TRBJ1-3,NA,TRBV11-3,NA,TGTGCCAGCAGCTTGGGTGGTGGAAACACCATATATTTT,CASSLGGGNTIYF
TRBJ2-3,once,TRBV15,NA,TGTGCCACCAGCAGAGCGAGGAGCACTAGCACAGATACGCAGTATTTT,CATSRARSTSTDTQYF
TRBJ2-5,NA,TRBV10-3,TRBD1,TGTGCCATCAGTACAGACCGGGACAGGGGGCGGGAGACCCAGTACTTC,CAISTDRDRGRETQYF
TRBJ2-7,NA,TRBV11-2,NA,TGTGCCAGCAGCTCCCTGGCCTCATACGCAGAGCAGTACTTC,CASSSLASYAEQYF
TRBJ2-7,once,TRBV6-5,TRBD1,TGTGCCAGCAAAAAGGGGGCGGAGGCCTACGAGCAGTACTTC,CASKKGAEAYEQYF
TRBJ2-7,NA,TRBV2,NA,TGTGCCAGCAGTGTTGGGGGATACGAGCAGTACTTC,CASSVGGYEQYF
TRBJ1-2,NA,TRBV6-5,TRBD1,TGTGCCAGCAGTAGAGACAGGGCTCACTATGGCTACACCTTC,CASSRDRAHYGYTF
TRBJ1-2,NA,TRBV7-2,NA,TGTGCCAGCACCTCCGCCCCCGGACAGAACTATGGCTACACCTTC,CASTSAPGQNYGYTF
TRBJ2-3,NA,TRBV6-5,NA,TGTGCCAGCAGGCCTGGGGCAGGGGAGGTAGATACGCAGTATTTT,CASRPGAGEVDTQYF